These T cell receptor beta chains were read from a single sample in a study of blood T cells in healthy people across ages. TCRdb independently ran MiXCR on the 5' RACE reads; one entry per CDR3 protein. The sample records around 900,000 distinct CDR3 sequences, 29% being singletons. Material for sequencing was blood. Receptors were obtained from a woman of 80 years or more in good health. The CDR3 runs from the conserved cysteine through the conserved F or W. The D gene is left open where the match is weak. Clone size, where shown, is once, few, many, or a class for clones that have expanded.

- TRBJ2-3 TRBV10-3 TRBD2 CAISEGAGGPDTQYF TGTGCCATCAGTGAAGGGGCGGGGGGACCAGATACGCAGTATTTT
once TRBJ2-3 TRBV12-3/TRBV12-4 - CASISGVSADAEYF TGTGCCAGCATTAGCGGAGTGAGCGCAGATGCGGAGTATTTT
many TRBJ1-1 TRBV6-2/TRBV6-3 - CASRENTEAFF TGTGCCAGCAGAGAGAACACTGAAGCTTTCTTT
few TRBJ1-2 TRBV11-2 - CASSKLIDDRDGYTF TGTGCCAGCAGCAAACTGATTGATGACAGAGATGGCTACACCTTC
- TRBJ1-2 TRBV3-1 - CASSQAGIPNYGYTF TGTGCCAGCAGCCAAGCAGGGATCCCTAACTATGGCTACACCTTC
many TRBJ2-1 TRBV7-2 - CASSLRTLPSYNEQFF TGTGCCAGCAGCTTAAGGACACTGCCCTCCTACAATGAGCAGTTCTTC
few TRBJ2-3 TRBV24-1 - CATSDLRQDTDTQYF TGTGCCACCAGTGATTTGCGGCAGGACACAGATACGCAGTATTTT
- TRBJ2-1 TRBV20-1 TRBD2 CSASTSVGEQFF TGCAGTGCTAGTACTAGCGTTGGTGAGCAGTTCTTC
many TRBJ1-2 TRBV20-1 TRBD1 CSALSGQVYGYTF TGCAGTGCCCTATCGGGACAGGTCTATGGCTACACCTTC
few TRBJ2-1 TRBV6-1 - CASREGLSYNEQFF TGTGCCAGCAGGGAAGGCCTCTCCTACAATGAGCAGTTCTTC
many TRBJ2-3 TRBV9 TRBD2 CASSPMSSGGAISTDTQYF TGTGCCAGCAGCCCTATGTCAAGCGGGGGGGCAATAAGCACAGATACGCAGTATTTT
- TRBJ1-1 TRBV28 TRBD1 CASSSIPGTGNTEAFF TGTGCCAGCAGTTCGATACCGGGGACAGGGAACACTGAAGCTTTCTTT
- TRBJ2-2 TRBV9 TRBD1 CASSVRGMRGQTGELFF TGTGCCAGCAGCGTAAGAGGCATGAGGGGGCAAACCGGGGAGCTGTTTTTT
- TRBJ1-1 TRBV15 - CATSRGTWNTEAFF TGTGCCACCAGCAGAGGTACTTGGAACACTGAAGCTTTCTTT
many TRBJ2-7 TRBV7-2 TRBD1 CASSSIRGGTGLNEQYF TGTGCCAGCAGTTCAATAAGGGGCGGGACAGGGTTAAACGAGCAGTACTTC
few TRBJ2-6 TRBV19 TRBD1 CASSSQGRGTSGANVLTF TGTGCCAGTAGTAGCCAAGGCAGGGGGACCTCTGGGGCCAACGTCCTGACTTTC
many TRBJ2-3 TRBV7-2 - CASSLLGSDTQYF TGTGCCAGCAGCTTACTAGGGTCTGATACGCAGTATTTT
- TRBJ2-3 TRBV24-1 TRBD1 CATISWGDRDTDTQYF TGTGCCACCATATCGTGGGGGGACAGGGACACAGATACGCAGTATTTT
few TRBJ2-7 TRBV6-1 TRBD1 CASTAGQGAYEQYF TGTGCCAGCACCGCTGGACAGGGGGCCTACGAGCAGTACTTC
few TRBJ1-1 TRBV7-2 - CASSLGAGGGNTEAFF TGTGCCAGCAGCTTAGGGGCGGGAGGGGGGAACACTGAAGCTTTCTTT
- TRBJ2-1 TRBV12-3/TRBV12-4 TRBD2 CVSSFAGGRDQQFF TGTGTCAGCAGTTTTGCGGGGGGCCGGGATCAGCAGTTCTTC
few TRBJ2-7 TRBV20-1 TRBD2 CSVRSAGGRYEQYF TGCAGTGTTAGATCGGCGGGGGGGCGCTACGAGCAGTACTTC
many TRBJ1-2 TRBV6-5 - CASSSSVRGTNYGYTF TGTGCCAGCAGTTCCTCTGTAAGGGGTACTAACTATGGCTACACCTTC
many TRBJ2-5 TRBV2 TRBD1 CASSEAGTGIGETQYF TGTGCCAGCAGTGAAGCTGGGACAGGGATTGGGGAGACCCAGTACTTC
many TRBJ1-2 TRBV12-3/TRBV12-4 - CASSSKAKPNYGYTF TGTGCCAGCAGTTCCAAGGCGAAACCCAACTATGGCTACACCTTC
many TRBJ2-5 TRBV20-1 - CSANLGETQYF TGCAGTGCCAACCTTGGGGAGACCCAGTACTTC
- TRBJ1-1 TRBV5-6 - CASSPGAGEKSGNWGMNTEAFF TGTGCCAGCAGCCCCGGGGCAGGGGAAAAGAGTGGAAACTGGGGCATGAACACTGAAGCTTTCTTT
- TRBJ2-5 TRBV28 - CASSTRRGGQETQYF TGTGCCAGCAGTACGCGCCGGGGAGGCCAAGAGACCCAGTACTTC
- TRBJ1-1 TRBV7-6 - CASSAGRGTEAFF TGTGCCAGCAGCGCCGGGCGAGGCACTGAAGCTTTCTTT
few TRBJ2-7 TRBV30 - CAWSVLGAPSSYEQYF TGTGCCTGGAGTGTACTCGGGGCCCCGAGCTCCTACGAGCAGTACTTC
many TRBJ2-3 TRBV29-1 TRBD2 CSVERRGGGGALDTQYF TGCAGCGTTGAAAGAAGAGGAGGCGGGGGGGCCTTAGATACGCAGTATTTT
many TRBJ1-2 TRBV29-1 - CSVSGGGVNYGYTF TGCAGCGTTTCTGGAGGGGGTGTTAACTATGGCTACACCTTC
- TRBJ1-1 TRBV30 - CAWKRTALSNTEAFF TGTGCCTGGAAAAGGACAGCCTTATCTAACACTGAAGCTTTCTTT